This TCR beta chain was documented in a study of blood T cell repertoires in COVID-19. Study-wide context: PBMCs, B-cell-depleted T cells, or T cells provided the cDNA or gDNA that made up the material.

Assay: immunoSEQ multiplex PCR; the TCRdb copy retains only in-frame clones and omits some. The sample holds 85,000 to 95,000 clones, around 88% seen once. With 2 bases removed from V and 7 bases from J, the gap between germline ends came to 8 bases. The length of the CDR3 is 11 residues. Germline CDR1 SQVTM, CDR2 ANQGSEA. The source is an elderly woman with acute or convalescent COVID-19. The J gene is TRBJ1-2, the V gene TRBV29-1, with D hard to call. The specimen sequenced was peripheral blood. This CDR3 reads CSVEPHGGYTF. As DNA, the CDR3 is TGCAGCGTTGAACCCCACGGTGGCTACACCTTC. Drawing the rest from reference TRBV29-1 and TRBJ1-2, the complete variable domain is SAVISQKPSRDICQRGTSLTIQCQVDSQVTMMFWYRQQPGQSLTLIATANQGSEATYESGFVIDKFPISRPNLTFSTLTVSNMSPEDSSIYLCSVEPHGGYTFGSGTRLTVV.